This T cell receptor (beta chain) was retrieved from a study of T cell repertoires in urothelial bladder cancer. Trimming removed 3 bases at V and 1 base at J, with 14 bases between. The CDR3 spans 15 residues. Per germline, CDR1 SGDLS and CDR2 YYNGEE. Assay used: immunoSEQ multiplex PCR; TCRdb lists only in-frame clones, some missing. The profile shows fewer than 15,000 clones, roughly 70% of them singletons. Study-wide findings and caveats: Benign specimens held more T cells than urothelial carcinoma specimens.

This clone was recorded once. The antigen remains unidentified. The receptor was derived from a human donor with urothelial carcinoma. Specimen: tumor-infiltrating cells from bladder cancer. The chain uses TRBV9 and TRBJ2-7; weak D call: TRBD1 (6 bases). As DNA, the CDR3 is TGTGCCAGCAGCGAAACAGGGTCTGGATCCTACGAGCAGTACTTC. Residues: CASSETGSGSYEQYF.